This TCR beta chain was captured in a study of T cell responses to AZD1222 COVID-19 vaccine. Study-level points and caveats: In a largely white British group with more females than males, clonal diversity was possibly underestimated.

Clones were read by immunoSEQ multiplex PCR, and TCRdb kept only the in-frame ones, dropping some. The sample has about 130,000 clones, approximately 86% seen once. The J segment lost 3 bases and the V segment lost 2 bases, leaving 11 bases of the junction unmatched. CDR3 size: 17 residues. CDR1 is LGHNA and CDR2 is YNFKEQ in the germline V gene. This clone was recorded once. Its antigen is unknown. The material was peripheral blood, obtained on day 0 of AZD1222 vaccination. The rearrangement links TRBV4-2 to TRBJ2-7; TRBD1 agrees at 9 bases. The clonotype was recovered from an adult in good health. CDR3 DNA sequence: TGTGCCAGCAGCCAAACCTTCGGGACAGGGAATAACTACGAGCAGTACTTC. Amino acids: CASSQTFGTGNNYEQYF.